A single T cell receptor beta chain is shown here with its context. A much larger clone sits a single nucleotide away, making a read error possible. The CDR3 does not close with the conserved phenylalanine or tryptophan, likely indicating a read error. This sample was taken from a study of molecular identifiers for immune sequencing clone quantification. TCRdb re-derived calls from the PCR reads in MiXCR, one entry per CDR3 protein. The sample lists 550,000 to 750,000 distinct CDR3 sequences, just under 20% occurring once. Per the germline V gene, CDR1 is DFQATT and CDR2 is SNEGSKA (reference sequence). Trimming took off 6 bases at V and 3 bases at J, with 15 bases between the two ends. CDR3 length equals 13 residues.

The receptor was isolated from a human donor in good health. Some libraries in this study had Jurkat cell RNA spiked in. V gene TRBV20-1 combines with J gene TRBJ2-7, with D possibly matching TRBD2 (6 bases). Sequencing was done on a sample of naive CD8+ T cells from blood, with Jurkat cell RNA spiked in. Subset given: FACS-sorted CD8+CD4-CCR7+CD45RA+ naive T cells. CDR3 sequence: CSASRDFNYEQYI. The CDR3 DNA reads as TGCAGTGCATCCCGGGACTTCAACTACGAGCAGTACATC.